Below, one T cell receptor (beta chain) is given with its context. Its target is unknown. CDR1 and CDR2 (germline): SGHTA, FQGNSA. CDR3 length equals 15 residues. The V gene end was trimmed by 4 bases and the J gene end by 6 bases; junction bases not matched to a gene: 11. Once extracted for a subset, genomic DNA was divided evenly among several immunoSEQ plates. Some clones are missing from TCRdb's copy, which holds only in-frame ones; the method was immunoSEQ multiplex PCR. The sample has about 2.1 million clones, 85% to 95% seen once; the top ten hold over 1.5%. Positively selected for CCR7, the CD45RO-negative cells used as naive CD8 cells excluded terminally differentiated effector memory CD45RA+ cells. The study drew all its donors from Caucasian adults living in Nashville, Tennessee. This entry is derived from a study of shared clonotypes between healthy human individuals. On the study more broadly: Three CD4 naive, three CD4 memory, two CD8 naive and one CD8 memory plate were used per donor. General study findings and limits: Richness estimates generally favored naive over memory subsets.

The sequenced material came from naive CD8+ T cells from PBMCs. The gene calls are TRBV7-2 and TRBJ1-1, with 7 bases aligning to TRBD1. The source of this sequence is a man aged 18 to 35 in good health. Some clones in this sample may be carry-over from other donors' samples. The CDR3 spells CASSSRDMTGPEAFF. CDR3 nucleotide sequence: TGTGCCAGCAGCTCCCGGGACATGACAGGGCCTGAAGCTTTCTTT.